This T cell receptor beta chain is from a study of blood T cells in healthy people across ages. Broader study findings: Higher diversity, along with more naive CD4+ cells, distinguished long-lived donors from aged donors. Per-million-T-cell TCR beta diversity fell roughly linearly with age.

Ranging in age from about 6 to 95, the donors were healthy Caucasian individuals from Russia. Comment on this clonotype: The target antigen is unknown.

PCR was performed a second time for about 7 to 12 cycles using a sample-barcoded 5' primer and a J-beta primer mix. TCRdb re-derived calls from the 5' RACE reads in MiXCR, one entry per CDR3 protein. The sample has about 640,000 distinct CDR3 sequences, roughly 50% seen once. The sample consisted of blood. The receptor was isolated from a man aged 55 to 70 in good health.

The CDR3 DNA sequence: TGTGCCAGCAGTGATACAATCAGAGATACGCAGTATTTT. Its protein product is CASSDTIRDTQYF. The chain is built from TRBV6-1 and TRBJ2-3; D is ambiguous. The CDR3 sequence is 13 residues long. V lost 3 bases to trimming and J lost 5 bases, with 9 bases between them. Germline CDR1 and CDR2: MNHNS and SASEGT.